This T cell receptor beta chain was obtained from a study of metastatic and nonmetastatic thyroid tumors. Overall study results and limits: In both blood and tumor samples, TCR beta diversity was reported significantly higher for malignant than benign nodules.

Every patient was untreated before thyroid surgery. TCRdb re-clonotyped the PCR reads via MiXCR. The sample lists about 49,000 clones; 20% to 25% were seen once. In its sample, this clone was seen many times. Its target is not known. Sequencing was performed on blood. The clonotype comes from a female donor with papillary thyroid cancer or a benign thyroid nodule (not recorded which). Some clones in this sample may be carry-over from other donors' samples.

CDR3 coding DNA: TGTGCCAGCAGCTGGGGGGGGACCGGGAAAGAGACCCAGTACTTC. The encoded protein is CASSWGGTGKETQYF. The chain carries TRBV28 and TRBJ2-5, with 7 bases identical to TRBD2. CDR1 and CDR2 from the germline V gene are MDHEN and SYDVKM. Trimming at V came to 6 bases and at J to 3 bases, leaving 10 bases not matched to a gene. The CDR3 has 15 residues.